The TCR beta chain under discussion was sequenced for a study of blood T cells in healthy people across ages. The length of the CDR3 is 14 residues. Germline CDR1 reads MDHEN; CDR2 reads SYDVKM. Alongside a J-beta primer mix, a sample-barcoded 5' primer served in a second PCR lasting 7 to 11 cycles. TCRdb reprocessed the 5' RACE reads with MiXCR, giving one entry per CDR3 protein. The data contain more than 1,400,000 distinct CDR3 sequences, 42% of them seen just once; the ten biggest clones take up roughly 8.2%. The chain links TRBV28 to TRBJ2-4; TRBD1 agrees at 9 bases. Near its end, the DNA agrees better with TRBJ2-7, so the J call may be wrong. Sequencing was done on a sample of blood. The receptor comes from a woman aged 18-29 years in good health. CDR3 residues: CAFRRDRAVLEQYF. The CDR3 DNA sequence: TGTGCCTTCCGCCGGGACAGGGCGGTTCTCGAGCAGTACTTC.